The rows below give T cell receptor beta chains drawn from one sample of a study of CD8+CD57+ T cells in acquired aplastic anemia. MiXCR, applied by TCRdb to the reads, yields one record per CDR3 protein. The sample shows a few hundred thousand distinct CDR3 sequences, approximately 60% of them seen only once. The sequenced sample was sorted CD4+, CD8+, or CD8+CD57+ T cells (not recorded which) from PBMCs. All receptors derive from a human donor in good health. The CDR3 runs from the conserved cysteine through the conserved F or W. The order of the fields is D gene, clone size, J gene, V gene, CDR3 DNA, CDR3 protein. A D gene is named only where the DNA matches it firmly. Clone size appears in some rows only: once, few, many, or a class for an expanded clone.

NA,NA,TRBJ2-7,TRBV20-1,TGCAGTGCTAGAGATCCCAACAGACGGTACGAGCAGTACTTC,CSARDPNRRYEQYF
TRBD1,NA,TRBJ1-5,TRBV24-1,TGTGCCACCAGTGACGCAGGGGGCGGACAGCCCCAGCATTTT,CATSDAGGGQPQHF
NA,few,TRBJ2-3,TRBV10-3,TGTGCCATTTTCGAGTGGACCAGCACAGATACGCAGTATTTT,CAIFEWTSTDTQYF
NA,NA,TRBJ2-1,TRBV9,TGTGCCAGCAGCGTAACAGGGAGCTACAATGAGCAGTTCTTC,CASSVTGSYNEQFF
NA,NA,TRBJ2-7,TRBV5-1,TGTGCCAGCAGCTTGGGCCTACCCCTTAACTCTCTCGAGCAGTACTTC,CASSLGLPLNSLEQYF
NA,NA,TRBJ2-2,TRBV9,TGTGCCAGCAGCCTCCGGACTGGCGGGGAGCTGTTTTTT,CASSLRTGGELFF
NA,NA,TRBJ2-1,TRBV10-2,TGCGCCAGCAGTGATCGGGAGAGCTCCTACAATGAGCAGTTCTTC,CASSDRESSYNEQFF
NA,NA,TRBJ2-1,TRBV19,TGTGCCAGTATTATGAGCGGCAATGGGTACAATGGGCAGTTCTTC,CASIMSGNGYNGQFF
NA,NA,TRBJ2-3,TRBV5-1,TGCGCCAGCAGCTTGCTGGGTTGGGATACGCAGTATTTT,CASSLLGWDTQYF
TRBD2,NA,TRBJ2-5,TRBV7-9,TGTGCCAGCAGTGAAGGTGCGGGAGGGGGAGAGACCCAGTACTTC,CASSEGAGGGETQYF
TRBD2,NA,TRBJ2-7,TRBV7-3,TGTGCCAGCAGTTACGACGGGGGGGCCGCCGAGCAGTACTTC,CASSYDGGAAEQYF
TRBD2,NA,TRBJ2-7,TRBV7-2,TGTGCCAGCACCGCGGGGGGGCGGAGCTCCTACGAGCAGTACTTC,CASTAGGRSSYEQYF
NA,few,TRBJ2-5,TRBV11-2,TGTGCCAGCAGCCCCTTAGCAGGAGAGACCCAGTACTTC,CASSPLAGETQYF
NA,NA,TRBJ1-6,TRBV19,TGTGCCAGCGGGGATGCCTCCTATAATTCACCCCTCCACTTT,CASGDASYNSPLHF
NA,NA,TRBJ2-2,TRBV15,TGTGGCACCAGCAGAGGGGGGGTGAACACCGGGGAGCTGTTTTTT,CGTSRGGVNTGELFF
NA,many,TRBJ2-3,TRBV28,TGTGCCAGCAGTCCCCGTTTCACAGATACGCAGTATTTT,CASSPRFTDTQYF
TRBD2,NA,TRBJ2-7,TRBV14,TGTGCCAGCAGCCCCCTCTTGAGAGCGGGAGGGCCGAGGGAGCAGTACTTC,CASSPLLRAGGPREQYF
NA,NA,TRBJ2-3,TRBV10-3,TGTGCCATCAGTGAGTCGGGGCGGGGAAGCACAGATACGCAGTATTTT,CAISESGRGSTDTQYF
TRBD1,NA,TRBJ1-1,TRBV20-1,TGCAGTGTTACGGGACAGCGGAGGACTGAAGCTTTCTTT,CSVTGQRRTEAFF
TRBD1,NA,TRBJ1-2,TRBV7-9,TGTGCCAGCAGCCTGAGCGGGACAGGGGGTTTGGATGGCTACACCTTC,CASSLSGTGGLDGYTF
TRBD2,few,TRBJ2-3,TRBV28,TGTGCCAGCAGGGGAGCGGGACCCACAGATACGCAGTATTTT,CASRGAGPTDTQYF
NA,NA,TRBJ2-5,TRBV2,TGTGCCAGCAGTGAAGCCCCAAAGGCCGGGGAGACCCAGTACTTC,CASSEAPKAGETQYF
NA,NA,TRBJ1-4,TRBV12-3/TRBV12-4,TGTGCCAGCAGTGGGGGGGGCCCTGTGAAACTGTTTTTT,CASSGGGPVKLFF
TRBD2,NA,TRBJ2-1,TRBV24-1,TGTGCCACCAGTGATTTTTCCAGACTAGCGGGAGGGGTCAATGAGCAGTTCTTC,CATSDFSRLAGGVNEQFF
NA,few,TRBJ2-3,TRBV7-8,TGTGCCAGCACCGTTCGGGTCGGAACAGATACGCAGTATTTT,CASTVRVGTDTQYF
TRBD2,many,TRBJ2-1,TRBV7-7,TGTGCTAGCAGCTTAGCCCAAGCCCCCGCCCTAGCGGGAGGAGCGGACGACAATGAGCAGTTCTTC,CASSLAQAPALAGGADDNEQFF
NA,NA,TRBJ1-3,TRBV9,TGTGCCAGCAGCGTAGCTGCGACTCCTGGAAACACCATATATTTT,CASSVAATPGNTIYF
NA,many,TRBJ2-5,TRBV4-1,TGCGCCAGCAGCGAAACTAGCGAGACCCAGTACTTC,CASSETSETQYF
NA,NA,TRBJ2-5,TRBV5-1,TGCGCCAGCAGCTTCGCACAGGAAGAGACCCAGTACTTC,CASSFAQEETQYF
NA,NA,TRBJ2-5,TRBV20-1,TGCAGTGCTAGAGAGCCGGATCAGAAGACCCAGTACTTC,CSAREPDQKTQYF
NA,NA,TRBJ1-6,TRBV9,TGTGCCAGCAGCCCCCTACCCAGGGTGGTTTCACCCCTCCACTTT,CASSPLPRVVSPLHF
NA,NA,TRBJ2-1,TRBV27,TGTGCCAGCAGTTCACAGGGAGGGGGCGCAGATACGCAGTTCTTC,CASSSQGGGADTQFF
NA,NA,TRBJ1-1,TRBV4-1,TGTGCCAGCAGCCAACAACCCCGCTCTGAAGCTTTCTTT,CASSQQPRSEAFF
TRBD1,NA,TRBJ2-7,TRBV9,TGTGCCAGCACCCCGACAGGGGAGCAGTACTTC,CASTPTGEQYF
TRBD1,NA,TRBJ2-6,TRBV19,TGTGCCAGTAGTGGACAGGGGGCGGTTGCTGGGGCCAACGTCCTGACTTTC,CASSGQGAVAGANVLTF
TRBD1,NA,TRBJ2-7,TRBV5-5,TGTGCCAGCAGCATCGCACCTACGACAGGGCGGTACGAGCAGTACTTC,CASSIAPTTGRYEQYF
NA,NA,TRBJ2-5,TRBV25-1,TGTGCCAGCAGTTTTCCAGGGGCGAAGGAGACCCAGTACTTC,CASSFPGAKETQYF
TRBD2,NA,TRBJ2-7,TRBV9,TGTGCCAGCAGCATGGGAGCGGGAGCCTACGAGCAGTACTTC,CASSMGAGAYEQYF
NA,NA,TRBJ2-1,TRBV5-8,TGTGCCAGCAGGAGACTACACGGGCTCTCCTACAATGAGCAGTTCTTC,CASRRLHGLSYNEQFF
TRBD2,once,TRBJ2-1,TRBV4-2,TGTGCCAGCAGTTCGACTAGCGGGGGGAGCAATGAGCAGTTCTTC,CASSSTSGGSNEQFF
TRBD1,NA,TRBJ1-2,TRBV29-1,TGCAGCGCACAGGGGTCCGTCGACTATGGCTACACCTTC,CSAQGSVDYGYTF
TRBD1,few,TRBJ1-5,TRBV24-1,TGTGCCACCAGTGGGCAGGGGGCAGATCAGCCCCAGCATTTT,CATSGQGADQPQHF